The 24 T cell receptor beta chains below all came from one sample that was sequenced in a study of early T cells in non-severe SARS-CoV-2 infection. TCRdb re-called the 5' RACE reads through MiXCR, storing one row per CDR3 protein. The sample contains approximately 66,000 distinct CDR3 sequences, about 12% of which appear only once. Material: whole blood. The receptors stem from an adult who was a healthcare worker with PCR-confirmed SARS-CoV-2 infection or an uninfected control (not recorded which).

This clonotype has a handful of counts. CDR3 coding DNA: TGTGCCAGCAGCACCCCTAACACCGGGGAGCTGTTTTTT. The encoded protein is CASSTPNTGELFF. This chain connects TRBV7-2 to TRBJ2-2; D unresolved. The CDR3 is made up of 13 amino acids. Trimming shortened V by 5 bases and J by 2 bases, and 6 bases separated the two germline ends. The V gene's germline CDR1 is SGHTA and CDR2 FQGNSA.

V usage is TRBV30 and J usage is TRBJ2-3; the match to TRBD2 covers 8 bases. Germline V lookup: CDR1 GTSNPN, CDR2 SVGIG (reference sequence). The CDR3 sequence is 14 residues long. The trim removed 6 bases at V and 0 bases at J, leaving 5 bases unmatched. The CDR3 sequence: CACLTSGSTDTQYF. The CDR3 DNA reads as TGTGCCTGTCTAACTAGCGGTAGCACAGATACGCAGTATTTT.

The rearrangement links TRBV6-1 to TRBJ1-5; 9 bases map to TRBD1. V lost 6 bases to trimming and J lost 2 bases; unmatched junction nucleotides: 8. This CDR3 region has 16 residues. In germline, CDR1 is MNHNS, CDR2 SASEGT. CDR3 sequence reads: CASRAGTGTRNQPQHF. The CDR3, as DNA: TGTGCCAGCAGAGCCGGGACAGGGACCCGCAATCAGCCCCAGCATTTT.

The chain uses TRBV5-1 and TRBJ2-5, with TRBD1 matching over 7 bases. The CDR3 sequence is 15 residues long. Germline loops: CDR1 SGHRS, CDR2 YFSETQ. V dropped 0 bases and J dropped 5; count of bases not matched to a gene: 7. CDR3 sequence reads: CASSLGQGFMETQYF. The DNA of the CDR3 is TGCGCCAGCAGCTTGGGACAGGGATTTATGGAGACCCAGTACTTC.

The V call is TRBV29-1, the J call TRBJ2-1, with D unresolved. The CDR3 consists of 15 residues. The V and J ends lost 5 bases and 0 bases respectively, with 14 bases between them. The germline V gene encodes CDR1 SQVTM and CDR2 ANQGSEA. This CDR3 is CSVQGAISSYNEQFF. The CDR3 coding sequence is TGCAGCGTTCAAGGAGCAATTAGCTCCTACAATGAGCAGTTCTTC.

This clonotype was observed at least ten times. The rearrangement joins TRBV11-2 to TRBJ2-7; D remains ambiguous. This CDR3 comprises 13 residues. Trimming took off 0 bases at V and 2 bases at J, with 5 bases between the two ends. Germline lookup yields CDR1 SGHAT and CDR2 FQNNGV. The CDR3 DNA reads TGTGCCAGCAGCTTAGACGACCCCTACGAGCAGTACTTC. Residues: CASSLDDPYEQYF.

In its sample, this clonotype is medium-sized. This sequence joins TRBV7-9 and TRBJ2-7; 12 bases fit TRBD2. Germline V lookup: CDR1 SEHNR, CDR2 FQNEAQ (reference sequence). The CDR3 consists of 16 residues. V lost 3 bases and J lost 7; bases outside the gene matches: 10. CDR3 sequence: CASSFRTSGGRQEQYF. The CDR3 DNA sequence: TGTGCCAGCAGCTTCCGCACTAGCGGGGGGCGCCAGGAGCAGTACTTC. Drawing the rest from reference TRBV7-9 and TRBJ2-7, the complete variable domain is DTGVSQNPRHKITKRGQNVTFRCDPISEHNRLYWYRQTLGQGPEFLTYFQNEAQLEKSRLLSDRFSAERPKGSFSTLEIQRTEQGDSAMYLCASSFRTSGGRQEQYFGPGTRLTVT.

This clonotype was seen ten or more times. The chain combines TRBV12-3 or TRBV12-4 with TRBJ2-2; TRBD2 matches 10 bases. J lost 4 bases, V lost 3 bases, and 2 bases had no gene match. The CDR3 is 15 amino acids. CDR3 nucleotides: TGTGCCAGCAGTTTTCTAGCGGGAGCCACCGGGGAGCTGTTTTTT. This codes for CASSFLAGATGELFF.

This clonotype was seen a few times. The chain couples TRBV5-1 to TRBJ1-4, with 10 positions matching TRBD1. The CDR3 is 15 amino acids. Trimming cost V 3 bases and J 7 bases; bases outside gene matches: 6. CDR1 is SGHRS and CDR2 is YFSETQ in the germline V gene. The CDR3 DNA reads TGCGCCAGCAGCTCGGGGACAGGGGACTTTGAAAAACTGTTTTTT. Protein sequence: CASSSGTGDFEKLFF.

This clonotype came up many times. This chain joins TRBV6-5 and TRBJ2-1, with TRBD1 matching 12 bases. From germline, CDR1 is MNHEY and CDR2 SVGAGI. The CDR3 spans 16 residues. The V and J ends lost 7 bases and 8 bases, in that order; junction bases with no gene match: 12. The CDR3 protein is CASKRSGTGGSYEQFF. CDR3 sequence (DNA): TGTGCCAGCAAAAGATCGGGGACAGGGGGCAGTTATGAGCAGTTCTTC.

The J gene is TRBJ2-7, the V gene TRBV20-1, with 10 bases fitting TRBD2. The CDR3 sequence is 15 residues long. CDR1 is DFQATT and CDR2 is SNEGSKA in the germline V gene (reference sequence). V trimming: 0 bases; J trimming: 7 bases; junction bases outside the gene matches: 9. The CDR3 sequence: CSARELAGPPREQYF. CDR3 nucleotides: TGCAGTGCTAGAGAACTAGCGGGGCCACCTAGGGAGCAGTACTTC.

This clonotype was recorded many times. The rearrangement links TRBV6-6 to TRBJ1-5; 9 bases match TRBD1. The CDR3 covers 15 residues. V was pared by 2 bases and J by 4 bases, with 3 bases of the junction left unmatched. In germline, CDR1 is MNHNY, CDR2 SVGAGI (reference sequence). The CDR3 DNA sequence: TGTGCCAGCAGTTACCTGGGGACAGGGAATCAGCCCCAGCATTTT. This encodes CASSYLGTGNQPQHF.

In its sample, this clonotype was seen a few times. The V gene is TRBV5-1, the J gene TRBJ2-3; D is undetermined. Germline CDR1 SGHRS, CDR2 YFSETQ. V lost 0 bases to trimming and J lost 4 bases, with 3 bases between them. This CDR3 has 12 amino acids. The CDR3 here is CASSLGADTQYF. As DNA, the CDR3 is TGCGCCAGCAGCTTGGGGGCAGATACGCAGTATTTT.

The chain joins TRBV9 to TRBJ1-2, with TRBD1 matching 8 bases. V was clipped by 0 bases and J by 8 bases; unmatched bases: 6. The CDR3 sequence is 14 residues long. Per the germline V gene, CDR1 is SGDLS and CDR2 is YYNGEE. CDR3 residues: CASSVEDRVGGYTF. For the CDR3, the DNA is TGTGCCAGCAGCGTAGAGGACAGGGTAGGCGGCTACACCTTC.

The rearrangement joins TRBV3-1 to TRBJ1-5; unclear D gene. The V and J ends lost 1 base and 2 bases respectively, with 6 bases between them. CDR1 LGHDT and CDR2 YNNKEL come from the germline V gene (reference sequence). The CDR3 spans 14 residues. CDR3 in amino acids: CASSQGHGNQPQHF. CDR3 nucleotides: TGTGCCAGCAGCCAAGGACACGGCAATCAGCCCCAGCATTTT.

This clonotype was recorded many times. The chain recombines TRBV4-1 with TRBJ2-7; perhaps TRBD2 as D (6 bases). CDR3 size: 15 residues. Trimming stripped 0 bases from V and 4 bases from J, with 13 bases between. CDR1 MGHRA and CDR2 YSYEKL come from the germline V gene. The CDR3 loop reads CASSQDWLAGYEQYF. DNA for the CDR3: TGCGCCAGCAGCCAAGATTGGTTGGCGGGATACGAGCAGTACTTC.

This clonotype was detected a few times. The chain has TRBV14 and TRBJ2-1; TRBD2 matches at 13 bases. The CDR3 has 15 residues. J lost 15 bases, V lost 2 bases, and 10 bases had no gene match. Germline loops: CDR1 SGHDN, CDR2 FVKESK. The CDR3 is CASSQPGLAGSLPFF. The CDR3 nucleotides read TGTGCCAGCAGCCAACCGGGACTAGCGGGGTCCCTCCCGTTCTTC.

The rearrangement links TRBV29-1 to TRBJ2-1; D is perhaps TRBD1 or TRBD2 (5 bases each). CDR1 is SQVTM, CDR2 ANQGSEA, per germline. CDR3 length: 13 amino acids. The ends were cut back, 7 bases at V and 0 bases at J, with 10 bases in the middle. The CDR3 here is CSAGASSYNEQFF. The CDR3 DNA reads as TGCAGCGCCGGGGCGAGCTCCTACAATGAGCAGTTCTTC.

This clonotype was observed many times. The chain uses TRBV6-5 and TRBJ1-2; a possible D gene is TRBD1 (5 bases). Germline-derived CDR1 and CDR2 are MNHEY and SVGAGI. V was clipped by 11 bases and J by 3 bases, with 10 bases between them. The CDR3 is made up of 11 amino acids. The CDR3 DNA is TGTGCCTCAGGGCCAGACTATGGCTACACCTTC. Translation: CASGPDYGYTF.

The rearrangement uses TRBV12-3 or TRBV12-4 and TRBJ2-7; 11 bases are a match to TRBD2. CDR3 length: 15 residues. The V gene end was trimmed by 6 bases and the J gene end by 0 bases; junction bases not matched to a gene: 4. The chain's CDR3 is CASSRSGGDSYEQYF. DNA of the CDR3: TGTGCCAGCAGCCGTAGCGGGGGGGACTCCTACGAGCAGTACTTC.

This chain joins TRBV11-2 and TRBJ1-1; the D is unclear. The CDR3 consists of 14 residues. Deletions cut 0 bases from V and 1 base from J, with 6 bases between. Germline loops: CDR1 SGHAT, CDR2 FQNNGV. For the CDR3, the DNA is TGTGCCAGCAGCTTAGACAGTCCGAACACTGAAGCTTTCTTT. It codes for CASSLDSPNTEAFF. Variable domain in full (rest from reference TRBV11-2 and TRBJ1-1): EAGVAQSPRYKIIEKRQSVAFWCNPISGHATLYWYQQILGQGPKLLIQFQNNGVVDDSQLPKDRFSAERLKGVDSTLKIQPAKLEDSAVYLCASSLDSPNTEAFFGQGTRLTVV.

The sample holds many counts of this clonotype. For the CDR3, the DNA is TGCAGTGCTAGAGGGGACAGAACAGATACGCAGTATTTT. Translation gives CSARGDRTDTQYF. The chain is built from TRBV20-1 and TRBJ2-3; 7 bases fit TRBD1. This CDR3 has 13 residues. Per the germline V gene, CDR1 is DFQATT and CDR2 is SNEGSKA (reference sequence). With 1 base clipped from V and 3 bases from J, the junction kept 1 base outside the gene matches.

The sample holds many counts of this clonotype. The chain employs TRBV7-9 and TRBJ2-5; D not resolved. The V gene's germline CDR1 is SEHNR and CDR2 FQNEAQ (reference sequence). Trimming stripped 5 bases from V and 2 bases from J, with 0 bases between. The CDR3 is made up of 10 amino acids. The chain's CDR3 is CASSQETQYF. The CDR3 region has the DNA TGTGCCAGCAGCCAAGAGACCCAGTACTTC.

The chain employs TRBV10-3 and TRBJ2-2; 8 nucleotides line up with TRBD1. CDR1 is ENHRY and CDR2 is SYGVKD in the germline V gene. The CDR3 totals 13 residues. The trim removed 10 bases at V and 1 base at J, leaving 2 bases unmatched. For the CDR3, the DNA is TGTGCCACCGACAGGGGGAACACCGGGGAGCTGTTTTTT. This encodes CATDRGNTGELFF.